A selection of T cell receptor beta chains follows, all from one sample in a study of blood T cells in healthy people across ages. A single record per CDR3 protein comes from TCRdb applying MiXCR to the 5' RACE reads. The table lists around 280,000 distinct CDR3 sequences, roughly 26% of them singletons. The sequencing input was blood. The receptor source for this set is a woman in her 70s in good health. Each CDR3 is given with its conserved first and last residue. The order of the fields is V gene, CDR3 protein.

V: TRBV6-5; CDR3: CASSYSRLEGLETQYF
V: TRBV20-1; CDR3: CSASVLIGSNQPQHF
V: TRBV20-1; CDR3: CSAGTSASYEQYF
V: TRBV29-1; CDR3: CSAFQGGEQYF
V: TRBV28; CDR3: CASSFVSGGVQETQYF
V: TRBV6-5; CDR3: CASSYDLAGNNEQFF
V: TRBV28; CDR3: CASSLERWGMIQYF
V: TRBV27; CDR3: CASSSGTNHRNEQFF
V: TRBV11-2; CDR3: CASSLGLTGPKRETQYF
V: TRBV28; CDR3: CASRDEGGEQYF
V: TRBV3-1; CDR3: CASSQRGANIQYF
V: TRBV5-1; CDR3: CASEMGSGGETQYF
V: TRBV7-9; CDR3: CASSTRQGANSPLHF
V: TRBV7-2; CDR3: CASSSGGSYEQYF
V: TRBV24-1; CDR3: CATSDFGTSGTYEQYF
V: TRBV2; CDR3: CASSEGLGETQYF
V: TRBV6-5; CDR3: CASSFLQTSTDTQYF
V: TRBV3-1; CDR3: CASSQGSGTSGREVFF
V: TRBV20-1; CDR3: CSAVLTKLGSGGIGGYTF
V: TRBV28; CDR3: CASSLSGSGPYGYTF
V: TRBV4-1; CDR3: CASSQGSGTYGSPLHF
V: TRBV5-8; CDR3: CASSLGWVRDSQETQYF
V: TRBV7-3; CDR3: CASSYSGSPYNEQFF
V: TRBV7-8; CDR3: CASSHLYNEQFF
V: TRBV18; CDR3: CASSLWSPGPGSYNEQFF
V: TRBV3-1; CDR3: CASSQVGAVNEKLFF
V: TRBV29-1; CDR3: CSTSGSSYNEQFF
V: TRBV28; CDR3: CATTGRFRGYTF
V: TRBV27; CDR3: CASSPRLAGYEQYF
V: TRBV6-2/TRBV6-3; CDR3: CASSGNRGPLTDTQYF
V: TRBV12-3/TRBV12-4; CDR3: CASGQGSYNEQFF
V: TRBV11-1; CDR3: CASSLTRTGISYNEQFF
V: TRBV29-1; CDR3: CSVVGSLGKSIQYF
V: TRBV2; CDR3: CAKWTGGLEGGYTF
V: TRBV28; CDR3: CASSQGGVYTEAFF
V: TRBV20-1; CDR3: CSASLVNTEAFF
V: TRBV5-5; CDR3: CASSLVGMNSNQPQHF
V: TRBV6-1; CDR3: CASSEGPGGSYEKLFF
V: TRBV7-9; CDR3: CASSPRVTDTQYF
V: TRBV3-1; CDR3: CASSQDGLLYEQYF
V: TRBV9; CDR3: CASRKTQGDNSPLHF
V: TRBV29-1; CDR3: CSVLQWTGEGETQYF
V: TRBV20-1; CDR3: CSAPGTYQETQYF
V: TRBV3-1; CDR3: CASSQAKGRGDTEAFF
V: TRBV20-1; CDR3: CSAPAGATGELFF
V: TRBV6-6; CDR3: CASNRGRGAEAFF
V: TRBV6-1; CDR3: CASSRLAGNIQETQYF
V: TRBV9; CDR3: CASSVGVGISYEQYF
V: TRBV4-2; CDR3: CASSLPGYEQFF